One and the same sample provided the 18 T cell receptor beta chains below, sequenced in a study of T cell responses to AZD1222 COVID-19 vaccine. The repertoire was sequenced with immunoSEQ multiplex PCR; TCRdb's copy has only in-frame clones and lacks some. The sample yields about 120,000 clones, over 75% seen once. This specimen was peripheral blood, taken 28 days after the second dose of the MenACWY control vaccine. The origin of the receptors is an adult who received the MenACWY meningococcal vaccine as a control.

The chain carries TRBV27 and TRBJ1-6; D is perhaps TRBD1 (5 bases). The CDR3 length is 15 residues. Germline V gene data show CDR1 as MNHEY and CDR2 as SMNVEV (reference sequence). V lost 4 bases to trimming and J lost 8 bases, with 15 bases between them. The CDR3 DNA follows: TGTGCCAGCAGTTCCCGGGCAGGGCCGGATTCACCCCTCCACTTT. Encoded protein: CASSSRAGPDSPLHF.

This clone was observed a few times. The gene calls are TRBV27 and TRBJ1-2; a possible D gene is TRBD1 (6 bases). This CDR3 has 16 residues. V dropped 6 bases and J dropped 0 bases, with 17 bases sitting between them. Germline V lookup: CDR1 MNHEY, CDR2 SMNVEV (reference sequence). The CDR3 loop reads CASSATQGSSNYGYTF. As DNA, the CDR3 is TGTGCCAGCAGCGCTACACAGGGAAGTTCTAACTATGGCTACACCTTC.

The chain joins TRBV18 to TRBJ2-1, with 8 bases aligning to TRBD2. Germline V gene lookup returns CDR1 KGHSH and CDR2 LQKENI. Germline trimming cut 3 bases from V and 5 bases from J; bases unmatched to any gene: 9. This CDR3 region has 16 residues. CDR3 sequence reads: CASSPMRELADNEQFF. The CDR3 DNA is TGTGCCAGCTCACCTATGAGGGAACTAGCGGACAATGAGCAGTTCTTC.

The V call is TRBV24-1, the J call TRBJ2-1; D remains ambiguous. Germline lookup yields CDR1 KGHDR and CDR2 SFDVKD. The CDR3 loop spans 15 amino acids. With 3 bases removed from V and 1 base from J, the gap between germline ends came to 9 bases. CDR3 region: CATSDTPGSYNEQFF. The CDR3 DNA follows: TGTGCCACCAGTGATACCCCAGGTTCCTACAATGAGCAGTTCTTC.

In this sample, this clone turned up once. The chain joins TRBV2 to TRBJ1-1; D unclear. V lost 7 bases and J lost 1, with 10 bases in between. Germline V gives CDR1 SNHLY, CDR2 FYNNEI. CDR3 length equals 13 residues. The CDR3 sequence: CASKSTANTEAFF. CDR3 nucleotide sequence: TGTGCCAGCAAGAGTACAGCGAACACTGAAGCTTTCTTT.

The J gene is TRBJ2-3, the V gene TRBV4-2, with TRBD2 as a possible D gene (6 bases). Trimming cost V 1 base and J 2 bases, with 16 bases left between them. Germline CDR1 LGHNA, CDR2 YNFKEQ. The CDR3 contains 17 residues. CDR3 in amino acids: CASSQAESSANTDTQYF. As DNA, the CDR3 is TGTGCCAGCAGCCAAGCCGAGTCTAGCGCGAACACAGATACGCAGTATTTT.

J is TRBJ1-2 and V is TRBV12-3 or TRBV12-4; unclear D gene. This CDR3 contains 13 residues. Trimming removed 3 bases from V and 8 bases from J, with 13 bases in between. The CDR3 is CASSLGSGAGYTF. The CDR3 region has the DNA TGTGCCAGCAGTTTGGGTTCAGGTGCCGGCTACACCTTC.

The rearrangement uses TRBV7-2 and TRBJ1-4, with a weak D call TRBD1 (6 bases). CDR3 size: 15 residues. CDR1 and CDR2 from the germline V gene are SGHTA and FQGNSA. V was cut by 1 base and J by 8 bases, with 14 bases left in between. The CDR3 DNA reads TGTGCCAGCAGCTTAGATCCAGGGGCCCAGGAAAAACTGTTTTTT. Translating it yields CASSLDPGAQEKLFF.

The V gene is TRBV19, the J gene TRBJ2-1; maybe TRBD2 (6 bases). Trimming left V 2 bases short and J 2 bases short, with 13 bases between. CDR1 and CDR2 (germline): LNHDA, SQIVND (reference sequence). The CDR3 sequence is 16 residues long. CDR3 protein: CASSIFFGGPYNEQFF. The DNA for the CDR3 is TGTGCCAGTAGTATATTCTTCGGGGGACCCTACAATGAGCAGTTCTTC. Together with reference TRBV19 and TRBJ2-1, the CDR3 gives the full variable domain: DGGITQSPKYLFRKEGQNVTLSCEQNLNHDAMYWYRQDPGQGLRLIYYSQIVNDFQKGDIAEGYSVSREKKESFPLTVTSAQKNPTAFYLCASSIFFGGPYNEQFFGPGTRLTVL.

The chain recombines TRBV19 with TRBJ2-1; D gene uncertain. The CDR3 runs to 14 residues. The V and J ends lost 2 bases and 7 bases respectively, with 12 bases between them. Germline V lookup: CDR1 LNHDA, CDR2 SQIVND (reference sequence). The CDR3 coding sequence is TGTGCCAGTAGTATAAGCTACACCCCTAATGAGCAGTTCTTC. Its translation is CASSISYTPNEQFF. The entire variable domain, with the rest obtained from reference TRBV19 and TRBJ2-1, is as follows: DGGITQSPKYLFRKEGQNVTLSCEQNLNHDAMYWYRQDPGQGLRLIYYSQIVNDFQKGDIAEGYSVSREKKESFPLTVTSAQKNPTAFYLCASSISYTPNEQFFGPGTRLTVL.

CDR3 nucleotides: TGTGCCAGCAGTTTCGACGGGGAAAAACTGTTTTTT. Translating it yields CASSFDGEKLFF. This sequence joins TRBV28 and TRBJ1-4; the D is unclear. Trimming removed 3 bases at V and 8 bases at J, with 7 bases between. CDR3 size: 12 residues. From germline, CDR1 is MDHEN and CDR2 SYDVKM.

The chain has TRBV18 and TRBJ2-1; TRBD2 matches 8 bases. This CDR3 contains 17 residues. CDR1 is KGHSH and CDR2 is LQKENI in the germline V gene. The J segment lost 7 bases and the V segment lost 0 bases, leaving 11 bases of the junction unmatched. The CDR3 here is CASSPPRREVPPNEQFF. The CDR3 DNA sequence: TGTGCCAGCTCACCACCGAGGCGGGAGGTCCCTCCGAATGAGCAGTTCTTC. The full variable domain, in which reference TRBV18 and TRBJ2-1 provide the parts outside the CDR3, is NAGVMQNPRHLVRRRGQEARLRCSPMKGHSHVYWYRQLPEEGLKFMVYLQKENIIDESGMPKERFSAEFPKEGPSILRIQQVVRGDSAAYFCASSPPRREVPPNEQFFGPGTRLTVL.

J is TRBJ1-3 and V is TRBV2; perhaps TRBD1 as D (6 bases). In germline, CDR1 is SNHLY, CDR2 FYNNEI. V dropped 6 bases and J dropped 0 bases, with 9 bases sitting between them. This CDR3 region has 14 residues. In DNA, the CDR3 is TGTGCCAGCAGGACAGGCTCCTCTGGAAACACCATATATTTT. Amino acid sequence: CASRTGSSGNTIYF.

The chain couples TRBV27 to TRBJ1-1, with D uncertain. Trimming removed 5 bases at V and 0 bases at J, with 10 bases between. CDR3 length: 14 amino acids. Germline assignment: CDR1 MNHEY and CDR2 SMNVEV (reference sequence). The CDR3 spells CASSQGNVNTEAFF. CDR3 DNA sequence: TGTGCCAGCAGTCAAGGGAATGTGAACACTGAAGCTTTCTTT.

V is TRBV7-5 and J is TRBJ1-5; whether TRBD1, the table's D call, matches the DNA was not checked. TRBV7-5 is recorded as a pseudogene. This CDR3 region has 16 residues. The CDR3 bases are TGTGTCAGAAGCTTCCACGCAGATCCTAGCAATCAGCCCCAGCATTTT. Translated, it gives CVRSFHADPSNQPQHF.

This CDR3 is CASSNHSSGLVYEQYF. The CDR3 DNA reads TGTGCCAGCAGCAACCACTCTAGCGGGCTAGTCTACGAGCAGTACTTC. The chain couples TRBV21-1 to TRBJ2-7; the table's D call TRBD2 went unverified against the DNA. TRBV21-1 counts as a pseudogene. The CDR3 is 16 residues long.

The gene calls are TRBV11-2 and TRBJ2-1; TRBD2 agrees at 11 bases. Per the germline V gene, CDR1 is SGHAT and CDR2 is FQNNGV. The CDR3 has 17 amino acids. V lost 2 bases, J lost 4 bases, and 7 bases stayed unmatched. The CDR3 DNA follows: TGTGCCAGCAGCTTACGACTAGCGGGGAGAGGATACAATGAGCAGTTCTTC. Protein: CASSLRLAGRGYNEQFF.

This chain joins TRBV18 and TRBJ1-1, with D unclear. Germline CDR1 reads KGHSH; CDR2 reads LQKENI. The CDR3 extends over 14 amino acids. V lost 0 bases to trimming and J lost 1 base, with 6 bases between them. In DNA, the CDR3 is TGTGCCAGCTCACCACCAGGCCAGAACACTGAAGCTTTCTTT. Translation gives CASSPPGQNTEAFF.